This TCR beta chain was observed in a study of T cells in Graves' hyperthyroidism and ophthalmopathy. Amplified TCR beta CDR3 regions came from RNA transcripts. An initial round of RT-PCR targeting the TCR CDR3 relied on the HTBI primer set. Each CDR3 protein gets one entry after TCRdb re-called the multiplex PCR reads with MiXCR. The sample shows more than 450,000 distinct CDR3 sequences, 14% of them seen only once. In this sample, this clonotype turned up many times. Its cognate antigen is unknown. Study-wide results and caveats: Ophthalmopathy was predicted by the model a median of about six months ahead of onset.

The sample consisted of blood. The receptor's source is a woman in her forties with Graves' hyperthyroidism.

The CDR3 nucleotides are TGTGCCAGCAGCCAAGTCACCGGGAATGAGCAGTTCTTC. The encoded protein is CASSQVTGNEQFF. The chain is built from TRBV3-1 and TRBJ2-1, with D unresolved. The CDR3 extends over 13 amino acids. Germline loops: CDR1 LGHDT, CDR2 YNNKEL (reference sequence). Trimming stripped 1 base from V and 7 bases from J, with 8 bases between.